A selection of T cell receptor beta chains follows, all from one sample in a study of cytotoxic CD8 clonotypes in ibrutinib-treated CLL. Only in-frame clones appear in the TCRdb table, and some are missing; sequencing was by immunoSEQ multiplex PCR. The table lists about 200,000 clones, 70% of them singletons. Material: PBMCs, obtained after 12 months of ibrutinib treatment. These receptors were obtained from a human donor with chronic lymphocytic leukemia. Both conserved end residues are part of each CDR3. D genes are given only for firm matches. The size field is filled for only some rows; it gives once, few, many or a size class.

CDR3: CATSGLRGTSYEQYF
DNA: TGTGCCACCAGCGGGCTGAGAGGGACCTCCTACGAGCAGTACTTC
V: TRBV15
size: NA
D: NA
J: TRBJ2-7

CDR3: CASSLGTGQQPQHF
DNA: TGTGCCAGCAGCCTAGGGACAGGGCAACAGCCCCAGCATTTT
V: TRBV7-3
size: NA
D: TRBD1
J: TRBJ1-5

CDR3: CASSDRDRFVSHEQYF
DNA: TGTGCCAGCAGTGACAGGGACAGGTTCGTTTCCCACGAGCAGTACTTC
V: TRBV2
size: NA
D: TRBD1
J: TRBJ2-7

CDR3: CASSPRPTGASGEQYF
DNA: TGTGCCAGCAGCCCGAGGCCGACAGGGGCGTCTGGCGAGCAGTACTTC
V: TRBV5-5
size: NA
D: TRBD1
J: TRBJ2-7

CDR3: CASSQDSRYGYTF
DNA: TGCGCCAGCAGCCAAGATTCTCGCTATGGCTACACCTTC
V: TRBV4-3
size: NA
D: NA
J: TRBJ1-2

CDR3: CASSLQGYGGYTF
DNA: TGTGCCAGCAGCTTGCAGGGGTATGGTGGCTACACCTTC
V: TRBV5-6
size: NA
D: NA
J: TRBJ1-2

CDR3: CASSTGTGSVGELFF
DNA: TGTGCCAGCAGTACGGGGACAGGGAGTGTCGGGGAGCTGTTTTTT
V: TRBV6-6
size: NA
D: TRBD1
J: TRBJ2-2

CDR3: CASSIVSGSSYNEQFF
DNA: TGTGCCAGTAGTATAGTTAGCGGGAGCTCCTACAATGAGCAGTTCTTC
V: TRBV19
size: NA
D: TRBD2
J: TRBJ2-1

CDR3: CASIPTPGRTEAFF
DNA: TGTGCCAGCATCCCTACCCCGGGGCGTACTGAAGCTTTCTTT
V: TRBV2
size: once
D: NA
J: TRBJ1-1

CDR3: CASSYGDSNQPQHF
DNA: TGTGCCAGCAGTTACGGGGATAGCAATCAGCCCCAGCATTTT
V: TRBV6-5
size: once
D: NA
J: TRBJ1-5

CDR3: CASSSGGLGETQYF
DNA: TGTGCCAGCAGCTCGGGGGGCCTGGGAGAGACCCAGTACTTC
V: TRBV7-9
size: few
D: NA
J: TRBJ2-5

CDR3: CASSIESGLAGGGNEQFF
DNA: TGTGCCAGTAGTATAGAGTCGGGACTAGCGGGAGGGGGCAATGAGCAGTTCTTC
V: TRBV19
size: NA
D: TRBD2
J: TRBJ2-1

CDR3: CASSARQEIYEQYF
DNA: TGTGCCAGCAGTGCGCGACAGGAAATCTACGAGCAGTACTTC
V: TRBV27
size: NA
D: NA
J: TRBJ2-7

CDR3: CASSVLAGTNEKLFF
DNA: TGTGCCAGCAGCGTCTTAGCGGGGACTAATGAAAAACTGTTTTTT
V: TRBV5-6
size: NA
D: NA
J: TRBJ1-4

CDR3: CASSGGTGKLFNEQFF
DNA: TGTGCCAGCAGTGGGGGGACAGGCAAACTCTTCAATGAGCAGTTCTTC
V: TRBV25-1
size: few
D: TRBD1
J: TRBJ2-1

CDR3: CAWGTGGNYGYTF
DNA: TGTGCCTGGGGTACAGGGGGTAACTATGGCTACACCTTC
V: TRBV30
size: NA
D: TRBD1
J: TRBJ1-2